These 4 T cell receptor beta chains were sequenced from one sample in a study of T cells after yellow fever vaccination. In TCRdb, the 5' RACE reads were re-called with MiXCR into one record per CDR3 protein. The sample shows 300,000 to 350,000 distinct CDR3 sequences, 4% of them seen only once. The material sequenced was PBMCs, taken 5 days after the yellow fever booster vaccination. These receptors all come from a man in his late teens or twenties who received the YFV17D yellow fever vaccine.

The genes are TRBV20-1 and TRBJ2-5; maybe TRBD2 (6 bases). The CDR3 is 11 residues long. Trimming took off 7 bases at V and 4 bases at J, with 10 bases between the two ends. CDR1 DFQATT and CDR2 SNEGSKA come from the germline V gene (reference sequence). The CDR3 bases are TGCAGTGATGAGGAGGGAGAGACCCAGTACTTC. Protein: CSDEEGETQYF.

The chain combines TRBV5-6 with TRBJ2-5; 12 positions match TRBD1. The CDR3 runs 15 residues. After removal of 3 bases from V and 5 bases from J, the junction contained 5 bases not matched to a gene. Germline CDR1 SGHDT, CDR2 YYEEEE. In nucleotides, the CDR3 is TGTGCCAGCAGCTCCCGGGACAGGGGGCGGGAGACCCAGTACTTC. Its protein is CASSSRDRGRETQYF.

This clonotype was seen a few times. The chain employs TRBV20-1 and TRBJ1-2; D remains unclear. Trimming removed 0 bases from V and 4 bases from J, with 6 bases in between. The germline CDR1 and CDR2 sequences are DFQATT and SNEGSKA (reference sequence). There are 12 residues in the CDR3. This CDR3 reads CSARDVVYGYTF. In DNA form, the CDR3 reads TGCAGTGCTAGAGATGTGGTCTATGGCTACACCTTC.

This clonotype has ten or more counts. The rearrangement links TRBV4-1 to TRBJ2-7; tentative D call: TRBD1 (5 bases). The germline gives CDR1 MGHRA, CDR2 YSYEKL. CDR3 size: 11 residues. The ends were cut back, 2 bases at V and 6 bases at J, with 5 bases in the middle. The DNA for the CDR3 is TGCGCCAGCAGCCAAAGGGGCGAGCAGTACGTC. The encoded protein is CASSQRGEQYV.